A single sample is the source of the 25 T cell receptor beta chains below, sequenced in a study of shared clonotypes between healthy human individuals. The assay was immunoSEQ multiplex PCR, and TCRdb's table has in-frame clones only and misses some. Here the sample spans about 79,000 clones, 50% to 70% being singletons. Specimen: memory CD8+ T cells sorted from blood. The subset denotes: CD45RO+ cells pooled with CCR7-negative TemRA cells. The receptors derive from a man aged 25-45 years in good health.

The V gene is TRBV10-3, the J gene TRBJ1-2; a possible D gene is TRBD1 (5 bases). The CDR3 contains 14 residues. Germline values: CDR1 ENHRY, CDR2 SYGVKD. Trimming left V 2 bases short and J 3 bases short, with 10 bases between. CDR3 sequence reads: CAISEGGTYYGYTF. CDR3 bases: TGTGCCATCAGTGAGGGAGGGACGTACTATGGCTACACCTTC.

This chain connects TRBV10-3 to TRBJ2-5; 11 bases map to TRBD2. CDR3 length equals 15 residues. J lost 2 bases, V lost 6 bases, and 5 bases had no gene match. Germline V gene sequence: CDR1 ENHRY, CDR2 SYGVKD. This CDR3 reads CAISKLAGDQETQYF. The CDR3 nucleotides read TGTGCCATCAGCAAACTAGCGGGGGATCAAGAGACCCAGTACTTC.

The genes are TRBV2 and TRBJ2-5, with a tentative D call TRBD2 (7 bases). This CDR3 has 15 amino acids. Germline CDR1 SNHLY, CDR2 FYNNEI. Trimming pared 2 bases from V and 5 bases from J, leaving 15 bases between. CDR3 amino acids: CASSEFGGLGETQYF. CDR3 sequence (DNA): TGTGCCAGCAGTGAATTCGGGGGGCTGGGGGAGACCCAGTACTTC.

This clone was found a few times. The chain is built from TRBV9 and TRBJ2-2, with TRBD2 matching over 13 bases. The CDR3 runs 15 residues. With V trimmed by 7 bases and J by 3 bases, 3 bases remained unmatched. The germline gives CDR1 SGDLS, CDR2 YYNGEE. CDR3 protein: CASGGLAGDTGELFF. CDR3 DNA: TGTGCCAGCGGAGGACTAGCGGGAGACACCGGGGAGCTGTTTTTT.

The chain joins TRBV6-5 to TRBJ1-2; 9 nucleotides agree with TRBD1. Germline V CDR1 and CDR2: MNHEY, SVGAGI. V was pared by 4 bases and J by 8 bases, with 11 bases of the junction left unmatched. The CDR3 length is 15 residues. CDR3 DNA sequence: TGTGCCAGCAGTTCCATAAACAGGGGGCTACAGGGCTACACCTTC. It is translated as CASSSINRGLQGYTF.

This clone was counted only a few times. The CDR3 is CASSLESGTSGRANTGELFF. DNA of the CDR3: TGTGCCAGCAGCTTGGAATCCGGGACTAGCGGGAGAGCGAACACCGGGGAGCTGTTTTTT. This chain uses TRBV7-8 with TRBJ2-2, with 14 bases that match TRBD2. CDR1 SGHVS and CDR2 FQNEAQ come from the germline V gene. V dropped 3 bases and J dropped 0; count of bases not matched to a gene: 9. The CDR3 extends over 20 amino acids.

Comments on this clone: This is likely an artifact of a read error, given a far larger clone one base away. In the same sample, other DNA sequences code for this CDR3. The CDR3 sequence is CASRWRGSNNEQFF. In nucleotides, the CDR3 is TGTGCCAGCCGATGGCGGGGATCTAACAATGAGCAGTTCTTC. This sequence joins TRBV27 and TRBJ2-1, with D possibly being TRBD2 (6 bases). CDR3 length: 14 amino acids. From germline, CDR1 is MNHEY and CDR2 SMNVEV (reference sequence). Between the trimmed V and J ends, which lost 8 bases and 5 bases, there was a span of 16 bases.

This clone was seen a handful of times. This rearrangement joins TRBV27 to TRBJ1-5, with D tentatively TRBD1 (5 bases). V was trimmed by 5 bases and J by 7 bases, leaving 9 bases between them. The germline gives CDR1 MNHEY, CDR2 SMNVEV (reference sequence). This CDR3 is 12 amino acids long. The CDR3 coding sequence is TGTGCCAGCAGTCCCCAGGGCCAGCCCCAGCATTTT. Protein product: CASSPQGQPQHF.

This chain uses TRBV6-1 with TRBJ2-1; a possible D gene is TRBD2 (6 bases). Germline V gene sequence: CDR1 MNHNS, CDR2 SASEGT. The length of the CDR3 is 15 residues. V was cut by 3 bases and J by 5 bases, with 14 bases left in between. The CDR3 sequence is CASSDWGELNNEQFF. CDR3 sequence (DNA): TGTGCCAGCAGTGATTGGGGGGAACTAAACAATGAGCAGTTCTTC.

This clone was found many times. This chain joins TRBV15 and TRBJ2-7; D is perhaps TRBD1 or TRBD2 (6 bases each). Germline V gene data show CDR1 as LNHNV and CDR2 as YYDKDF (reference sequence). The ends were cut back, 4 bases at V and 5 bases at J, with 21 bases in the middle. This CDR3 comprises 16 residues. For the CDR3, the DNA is TGTGCCACCAGCAAGGGGCGGGACACGGACGGGGACGAGCAGTACTTC. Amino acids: CATSKGRDTDGDEQYF.

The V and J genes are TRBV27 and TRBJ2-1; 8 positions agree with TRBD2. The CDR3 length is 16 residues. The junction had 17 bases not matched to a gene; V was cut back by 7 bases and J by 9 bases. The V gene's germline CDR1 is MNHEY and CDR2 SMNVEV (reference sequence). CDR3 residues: CASTTFPSGSWGEQFF. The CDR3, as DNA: TGTGCCAGCACCACCTTTCCTAGCGGGTCATGGGGTGAGCAGTTCTTC.

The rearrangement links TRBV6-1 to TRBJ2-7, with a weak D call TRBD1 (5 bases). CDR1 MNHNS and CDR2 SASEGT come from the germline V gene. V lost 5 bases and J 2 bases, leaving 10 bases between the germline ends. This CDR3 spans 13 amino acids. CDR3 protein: CASSIVGAYEQYF. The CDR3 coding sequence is TGTGCCAGCAGTATCGTAGGGGCCTACGAGCAGTACTTC.

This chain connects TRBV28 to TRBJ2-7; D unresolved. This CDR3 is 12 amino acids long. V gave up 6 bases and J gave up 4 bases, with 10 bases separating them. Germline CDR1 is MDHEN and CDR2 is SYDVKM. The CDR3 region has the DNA TGTGCCAGCAGAGGGAATTCTTACGAGCAGTACTTC. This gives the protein CASRGNSYEQYF.

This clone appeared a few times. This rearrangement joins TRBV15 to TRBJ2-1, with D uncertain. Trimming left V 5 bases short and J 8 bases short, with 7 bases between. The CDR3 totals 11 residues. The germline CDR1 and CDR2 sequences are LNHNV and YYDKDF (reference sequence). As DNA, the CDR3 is TGTGCCACCAGCGGAGTGGATGAGCAGTTCTTC. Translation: CATSGVDEQFF.

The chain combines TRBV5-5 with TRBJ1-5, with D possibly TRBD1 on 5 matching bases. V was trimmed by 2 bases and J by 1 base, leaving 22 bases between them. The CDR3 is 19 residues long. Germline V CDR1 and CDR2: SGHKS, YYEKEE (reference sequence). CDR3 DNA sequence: TGTGCCAGCAGCTTTACTTGGTGGGACGTCGTGGGAAGCAATCAGCCCCAGCATTTT. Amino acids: CASSFTWWDVVGSNQPQHF.

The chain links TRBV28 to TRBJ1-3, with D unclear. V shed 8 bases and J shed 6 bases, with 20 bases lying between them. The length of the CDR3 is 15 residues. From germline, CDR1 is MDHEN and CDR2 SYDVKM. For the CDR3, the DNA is TGTGCCAGCCCCCGAATCGGGGTAGGTACAAACACCATATATTTT. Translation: CASPRIGVGTNTIYF.

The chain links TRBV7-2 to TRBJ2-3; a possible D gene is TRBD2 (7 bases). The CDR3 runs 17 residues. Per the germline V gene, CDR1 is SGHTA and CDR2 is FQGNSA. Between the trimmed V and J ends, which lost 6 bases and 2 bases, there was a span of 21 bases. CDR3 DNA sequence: TGTGCCAGCAGACAGCTGCGGGGGCCCCCCCCCACAGATACGCAGTATTTT. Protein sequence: CASRQLRGPPPTDTQYF.

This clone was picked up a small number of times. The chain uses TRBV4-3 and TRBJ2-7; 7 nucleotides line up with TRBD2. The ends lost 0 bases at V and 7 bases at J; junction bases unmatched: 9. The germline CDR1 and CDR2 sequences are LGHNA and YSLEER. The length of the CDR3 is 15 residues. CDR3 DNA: TGCGCCAGCAGCCAAGATAGGCTAGCGGTGGGGGAGCAGTACTTC. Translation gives CASSQDRLAVGEQYF.

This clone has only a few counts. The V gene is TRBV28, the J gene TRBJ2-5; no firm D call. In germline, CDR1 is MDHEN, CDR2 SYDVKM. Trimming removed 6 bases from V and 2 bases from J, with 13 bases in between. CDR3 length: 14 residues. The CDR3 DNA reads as TGTGCCAGCAGCCCCCGGGTGGGGCAAGAGACCCAGTACTTC. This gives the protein CASSPRVGQETQYF. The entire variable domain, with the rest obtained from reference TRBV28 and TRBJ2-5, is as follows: DVKVTQSSRYLVKRTGEKVFLECVQDMDHENMFWYRQDPGLGLRLIYFSYDVKMKEKGDIPEGYSVSREKKERFSLILESASTNQTSMYLCASSPRVGQETQYFGPGTRLLVL.

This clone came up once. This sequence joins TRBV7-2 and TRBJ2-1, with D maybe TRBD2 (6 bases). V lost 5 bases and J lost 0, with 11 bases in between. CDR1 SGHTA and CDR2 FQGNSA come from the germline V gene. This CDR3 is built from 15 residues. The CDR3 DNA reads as TGTGCCAGCAGCGGCGGGACTCCCTCCTACAATGAGCAGTTCTTC. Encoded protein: CASSGGTPSYNEQFF.

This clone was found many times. CDR3 in DNA: TGTGCCAGCAGTATCGTAGGGGCCTACGAGCAGTACTTC. This codes for CASSIVGAYEQYF. This sequence joins TRBV6-5 and TRBJ2-7, with TRBD1 as a possible D gene (5 bases). The CDR3 covers 13 residues. The V end was cut by 5 bases, the J end by 2 bases, with 10 bases between. Germline CDR1 MNHEY, CDR2 SVGAGI.

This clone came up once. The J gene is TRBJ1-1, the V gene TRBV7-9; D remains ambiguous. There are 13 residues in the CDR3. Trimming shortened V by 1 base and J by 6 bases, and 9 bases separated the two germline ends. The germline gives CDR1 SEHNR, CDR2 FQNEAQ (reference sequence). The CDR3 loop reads CASSLVPQPEAFF. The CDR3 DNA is TGTGCCAGCAGCTTAGTGCCCCAACCTGAAGCTTTCTTT.

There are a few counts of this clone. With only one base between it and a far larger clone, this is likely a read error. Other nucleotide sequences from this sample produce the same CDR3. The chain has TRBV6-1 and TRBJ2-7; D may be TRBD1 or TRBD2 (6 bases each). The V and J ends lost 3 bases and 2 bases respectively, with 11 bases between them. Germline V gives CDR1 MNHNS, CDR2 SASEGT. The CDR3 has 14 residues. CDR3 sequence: CASSDRGGPYEQYF. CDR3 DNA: TGTGCCAGCAGTGACAGGGGAGGACCCTACGAGCAGTACTTC.

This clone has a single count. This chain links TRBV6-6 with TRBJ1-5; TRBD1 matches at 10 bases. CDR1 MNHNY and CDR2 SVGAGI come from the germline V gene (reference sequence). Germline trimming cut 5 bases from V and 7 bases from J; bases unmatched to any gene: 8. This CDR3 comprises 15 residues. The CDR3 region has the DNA TGTGCCAGCAGTGACAGGGGGCAATTTCCGCAGCCCCAGCATTTT. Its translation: CASSDRGQFPQPQHF.

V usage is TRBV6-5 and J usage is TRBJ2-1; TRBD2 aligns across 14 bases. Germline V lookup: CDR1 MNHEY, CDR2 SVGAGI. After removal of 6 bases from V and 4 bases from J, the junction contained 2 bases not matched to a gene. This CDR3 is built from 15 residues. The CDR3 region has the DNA TGTGCCAGCAGCGGGACTAGCGGGAGTTACAATGAGCAGTTCTTC. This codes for CASSGTSGSYNEQFF.